This T cell receptor beta chain appears in the sequencing data of a study of a mutant IDH1 vaccine in newly diagnosed glioma. At the level of the study: Mean patient age was approximately 39 years; roughly 62% were male and about 40% female.

Time point specified: week 23, last vaccination. With topical imiquimod, each dose of the vaccine consisted of 300 ug of mutant IDH1 20-mer peptide. Comment on this clone: Its antigen is unidentified.

Clones were read by immunoSEQ multiplex PCR, and TCRdb kept only the in-frame ones, dropping some. The sample comprises 40,000 to 45,000 clones, 70% to 85% of which are singletons, and 2% to 2.5% rests with the top ten. Here the sequenced sample was PBMCs, taken from a glioma patient whose treatment included an IDH1 peptide vaccine. This TCR was sampled from a woman under 30 with glioma. Some clones in this sample may be carry-over from other donors' samples.

The chain's CDR3 is CASSLYDRVRNEQFF. CDR3 bases: TGTGCCAGCAGCCTTTATGACAGGGTAAGGAATGAGCAGTTCTTC. The chain uses TRBV5-6 and TRBJ2-1, with TRBD1 matching over 7 bases. Germline V gene lookup returns CDR1 SGHDT and CDR2 YYEEEE. Trimming at V came to 4 bases and at J to 7 bases, leaving 11 bases not matched to a gene. This CDR3 has 15 amino acids.